This T cell receptor (beta chain) originates from a study of regulatory T cells in long-lasting Graves disease. CDR3 regions were amplified by Arm-PCR using iRepertoire HTBI primers to build TCR beta libraries. TCRdb re-analysed the multiplex PCR reads in MiXCR, keeping a single row per CDR3 protein. This table holds about 500,000 distinct CDR3 sequences, around 16% found once. Trimming pared 2 bases from V and 1 base from J, leaving 3 bases between. Germline CDR1 reads MNHNS; CDR2 reads SASEGT. This CDR3 is 13 amino acids long. This clonotype was recorded a few times. Its specificity is not known. A read error may explain this, as a much larger clone is one base away. Study-level results: The analysis examined peripheral blood only and excluded thyroid tissue. Among persistent patients, a larger number of public clonotypes were shared (roughly 2,900) than among newly diagnosed patients (roughly 1,000).

Indicated time point: newly diagnosed GD, antithyroid drugs for less than 3 months. The TCR library used RNA extracted from PBMCs. This sample was also put to use in a study of T cells in Graves' hyperthyroidism and ophthalmopathy.

This TCR came from a man in his forties with Graves disease. The rearrangement joins TRBV6-1 to TRBJ1-5; D is unresolved. The sequences come from peripheral blood mononuclear cells (PBMCs), collected at new diagnosis, from a patient treated with antithyroid drugs. CDR3 coding DNA: TGTGCCAGCAGTGAAAGGAGCAATCAGCCCCAGCATTTT. It yields the protein CASSERSNQPQHF.